The present TCR beta chain was sequenced within a study of CD8 T cells in Susac syndrome. Study-wide results and caveats: It was acknowledged by the study that relatively few individuals were included in its TCR sequencing and HLA analysis.

A remark on this clonotype: Its antigen is unknown.

Trimming removed 5 bases from V and 3 bases from J, with 10 bases in between. The germline V gene encodes CDR1 SQVTM and CDR2 ANQGSEA. This CDR3 has 12 residues. Reverse transcription of roughly 0.5 to 1 ug RNA was carried out with random hexamers. Each CDR3 protein gets one entry after TCRdb re-called the immunoSEQ multiplex PCR reads with MiXCR. The table has around 190,000 distinct CDR3 sequences, around 93% seen once. The T cells that were sequenced for TCR beta were CD8+ and CD4+ cells from blood. Controls matched for sex and age were healthy donors. Negative isolation was applied to CD8+ and CD4+ T cells, and FACS enrichment was applied to TEMRA cells.

The clonotype originates from a human donor in good health. The chain carries TRBV29-1 and TRBJ1-2; a weak D match, TRBD1 (6 bases). The specimen sequenced was CD4+ T cells from PBMCs. The chain's CDR3 is CSVSDSDYGYTF. CDR3 nucleotide sequence: TGCAGCGTTTCGGACAGTGACTATGGCTACACCTTC.